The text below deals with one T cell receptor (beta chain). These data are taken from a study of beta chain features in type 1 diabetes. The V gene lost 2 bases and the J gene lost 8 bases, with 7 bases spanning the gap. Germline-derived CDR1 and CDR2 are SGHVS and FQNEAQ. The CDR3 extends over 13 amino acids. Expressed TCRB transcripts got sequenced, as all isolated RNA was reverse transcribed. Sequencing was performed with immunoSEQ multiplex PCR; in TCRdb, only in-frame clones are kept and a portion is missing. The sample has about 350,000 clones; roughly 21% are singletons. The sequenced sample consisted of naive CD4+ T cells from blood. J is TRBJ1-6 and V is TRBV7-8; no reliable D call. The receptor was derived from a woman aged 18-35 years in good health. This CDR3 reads CASSLRRDSPLHF. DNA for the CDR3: TGTGCCAGCAGCTTAAGGAGGGATTCACCCCTCCACTTT.